This T cell receptor (beta chain) was recovered during a study of CD8+ T cells in alopecia areata. V shed 2 bases and J shed 9 bases, with 14 bases lying between them. The CDR3 totals 13 residues. Germline V gives CDR1 SGHVS, CDR2 FQNEAQ. Peripheral blood, together with lesional scalp punch biopsies, was collected from alopecia areata patients. cDNA serving as the sequencing template came from extracted, reverse transcribed RNA. Using immunoSEQ multiplex PCR, the repertoire was profiled, and TCRdb retains in-frame clones only, with some absent. The sample has about 14,000 clones; over 55% are singletons.

The genes are TRBV7-8 and TRBJ2-7; D is possibly TRBD1 (6 bases). The sequence was collected from a human donor with alopecia areata. The specimen was skin, collected at week 0. The CDR3 loop reads CASSLQPLTGQYF. The DNA for the CDR3 is TGTGCCAGCAGCTTACAGCCTCTGACAGGGCAGTACTTC.